The rows below give T cell receptor beta chains drawn from one sample of a study of blood T cell repertoires in COVID-19. Clones were read by immunoSEQ multiplex PCR, and TCRdb kept only the in-frame ones, dropping some. The sample contains tens of thousands of clones, more than 90% of which appear only once. Material: peripheral blood. The receptors originated from a man aged 55-75 years with acute or convalescent COVID-19. CDR3s include the opening cysteine and the closing phenylalanine or tryptophan. The D gene is left open where the match is weak. Part of the rows lack a size; the others show once, few, many or a class for expanded clones.

V gene	J gene	D gene	clone size	CDR3 DNA	CDR3 protein
TRBV27	TRBJ2-5	.	.	TGTGCCAGCAGTTTATCGCCGGTCAAAGAGACCCAGTACTTC	CASSLSPVKETQYF
TRBV7-9	TRBJ2-1	TRBD1	.	TGTGCCAGCAGCAAAACCGGGACAGGGGGGAATGAGCAGTTCTTC	CASSKTGTGGNEQFF
TRBV3-1/TRBV3-2	TRBJ2-1	.	.	TGTGCCAGCAGTTCAGGGAATGAGCAGTTCTTC	CASSSGNEQFF
TRBV10-3	TRBJ1-1	.	.	TGTGCCAGCCAGGGACAACCGAACACTGAAGCTTTCTTT	CASQGQPNTEAFF
TRBV5-1	TRBJ2-5	.	.	TGCGCCAGCAGCTCGGGCGGGGTTTCACAAGAGACCCAGTACTTC	CASSSGGVSQETQYF
TRBV11-2	TRBJ1-1	TRBD1	.	TGTGCCAGCAGCCAGATGGTGACCCAAAACAGGGGGCGGCCTGAAGCTTTCTTT	CASSQMVTQNRGRPEAFF
TRBV10-3	TRBJ2-7	TRBD2	.	TGTGCCATCAGTACTAGCGGGGCGTACTACGAGCAGTACTTC	CAISTSGAYYEQYF
TRBV12-5	TRBJ2-2	TRBD1	.	TGTGCTAGTGGTTTGGCACTAATGACAGGGGCCGGGGAGCTGTTTTTT	CASGLALMTGAGELFF
TRBV10-3	TRBJ1-1	TRBD1	.	TGTGCCATCGGCGGGGCAGGGGGTGACACTGAAGCTTTCTTT	CAIGGAGGDTEAFF
TRBV7-8	TRBJ1-5	.	once	TGTGCCAGCAGCTTGCTCGGGGGTTTGAGCAATCAGCCCCAGCATTTT	CASSLLGGLSNQPQHF
TRBV9	TRBJ2-5	TRBD1	.	TGTGCCAGCAGCGCATACACCGGGACAGGGTACCAAGAGACCCAGTACTTC	CASSAYTGTGYQETQYF
TRBV9	TRBJ2-2	.	.	TGTGCCAGCAGCGTAGCCCTGACCGGGGAGCTGTTTTTT	CASSVALTGELFF
TRBV24-1	TRBJ1-5	.	.	TGTGCCTCCAAGGCTTCTACAGGGTTTGGGATCAATCAGCCCCAGCATTTT	CASKASTGFGINQPQHF
TRBV2	TRBJ2-7	.	.	TGTGCCAGCAGGGGTTATCCAGGGCCAGGCTCCCACGAGCAGTACTTC	CASRGYPGPGSHEQYF
TRBV27	TRBJ1-1	TRBD1	.	TGTGCCAGCAGTTTTCAGAGCAGGGGGCTTCCCGAAGCTTTCTTT	CASSFQSRGLPEAFF
TRBV5-1	TRBJ2-1	.	.	TGCGCCAGCAGCAAACAGGGTATAGGAGACAATGAGCAGTTCTTC	CASSKQGIGDNEQFF
TRBV15	TRBJ1-2	.	.	TGTGCCACCAGCGGACAGAACTATGGCTACACCTTC	CATSGQNYGYTF
TRBV6-5	TRBJ1-1	TRBD1	once	TGTGCCAGCAGGGATGGACAGGGGACGAACACTGAAGCTTTCTTT	CASRDGQGTNTEAFF
TRBV6-7	TRBJ1-1	.	.	TGTGCCAGCAGACTGACAGGTGATGACACTGAAGCTTTCTTT	CASRLTGDDTEAFF
TRBV6-5	TRBJ1-1	.	.	TGTGCCACCCAAGCAGGGGCGAACTCAGCTTTCTTT	CATQAGANSAFF
TRBV11-3	TRBJ2-4	TRBD1	.	TGTGCCAGCAGCTTAGGCAGGGGGTCGGGCATTCAGTACTTC	CASSLGRGSGIQYF
TRBV4-2	TRBJ1-1	.	.	TGTGCCAGCAGCCCCGCCAGGGATAACACTGAAGCTTTCTTT	CASSPARDNTEAFF
TRBV6-6	TRBJ2-1	TRBD2	.	TGTGCCAGCATCGGGACTAATTACAATGAGCAGTTCTTC	CASIGTNYNEQFF
TRBV11-2	TRBJ1-5	.	.	TGTGCCAGCAGCTTAGACCGGGGAGGACAGCCCCAGCATTTT	CASSLDRGGQPQHF
TRBV2	TRBJ1-2	.	.	TGTGCCAGACGACAGACCGATAACTATGGCTACACCTTC	CARRQTDNYGYTF
TRBV15	TRBJ1-5	.	.	TGTGCCACCAGCAGAGTAGCACAGGGTGATCAGCCCCAGCATTTT	CATSRVAQGDQPQHF
TRBV6-1	TRBJ1-1	.	.	TGTGCCAGCAGTGAATCTTCGGGGTACACTGAAGCTTTCTTT	CASSESSGYTEAFF
TRBV19	TRBJ1-1	.	.	TGTGCCAGTAGTATAGCGTCGGGAGGGACTGAAGCTTTCTTT	CASSIASGGTEAFF
TRBV5-1	TRBJ2-1	.	.	TGCGCCAGCAGCCGGGGATCGGTAAATTACCTGTTCTCCTACAATGAGCAGTTCTTC	CASSRGSVNYLFSYNEQFF
TRBV11-2	TRBJ2-7	TRBD2	.	TGTGCCAGCAGCTTAGCGGGGGGCGGGGGGGGACTTTACGAGCAGTACTTC	CASSLAGGGGGLYEQYF
TRBV30	TRBJ2-1	TRBD2	once	TGTGCCGGGGGGGCGGGGGGCAATGAGCAGTTCTTC	CAGGAGGNEQFF
TRBV6-2/TRBV6-3	TRBJ2-7	TRBD1	.	TGTGCCAGCAGTTTTCCGGACAGGGTGACCTACGAGCAGTACTTC	CASSFPDRVTYEQYF
TRBV7-9	TRBJ1-4	TRBD1	once	TGTGCCAGCAGCGCGCAGACAGGGACGGGTGGTGAAAAACTGTTTTTT	CASSAQTGTGGEKLFF
TRBV12-5	TRBJ1-5	.	.	TGTGCTAGTGGTAACCCCGGCGCGGGTGTCAATCAGCCCCAGCATTTT	CASGNPGAGVNQPQHF
TRBV7-9	TRBJ1-1	.	.	TGTGCCAGCAGCTTACAGGTGGGCACTGAAGCTTTCTTT	CASSLQVGTEAFF
TRBV2	TRBJ1-1	TRBD1	.	TGTGCCAGCGGGACAGACCTGAACACTGAAGCTTTCTTT	CASGTDLNTEAFF
TRBV7-9	TRBJ2-7	.	.	TGTGCCAGCAGCTTAGATCGGGGATCGGACGAGCAGTACTTC	CASSLDRGSDEQYF
TRBV2	TRBJ2-3	TRBD1	once	TGTGCCAGCAAGGGGACAGGTTACACAGATACGCAGTATTTT	CASKGTGYTDTQYF
TRBV7-3	TRBJ2-6	TRBD1	.	TGTGCCAGCAGCTCGGGACAGGGCGCTGGGGCCAACGTCCTGACTTTC	CASSSGQGAGANVLTF
TRBV6-5	TRBJ2-1	TRBD1	.	TGTGCCAGCATAGACAGGGGAGCTTGGAATGAGCAGTTCTTC	CASIDRGAWNEQFF
TRBV18	TRBJ1-2	.	.	TGTGCCAGCTCACTAAGTCCGGGATCTAACTATGGCTACACCTTC	CASSLSPGSNYGYTF
TRBV5-1	TRBJ2-5	.	.	TGCGCCAGCAGCCCAACAGGGCCTTCGGGAGAGACCCAGTACTTC	CASSPTGPSGETQYF
TRBV24-1	TRBJ2-3	TRBD1	.	TGTGCCACCAGTGATTTTAGGGGACAGGGCACAGATACGCAGTATTTT	CATSDFRGQGTDTQYF
TRBV6-4	TRBJ1-1	TRBD1	.	TGTGCCAGCAGTGAACCCGACAGGGGGCTCATGAACACTGAAGCTTTCTTT	CASSEPDRGLMNTEAFF
TRBV28	TRBJ2-3	.	.	TGTGCCAGCAGAGACAGCTCCACAGATACGCAGTATTTT	CASRDSSTDTQYF
TRBV13	TRBJ2-7	.	.	TGTGCCAGCAGCAAGGGACACCGGGGCAACGAGCAGTACTTC	CASSKGHRGNEQYF